What follows are 10 T cell receptor beta chains derived from one specimen sequenced in a study of technical replicates of blood from a handful of donors. This table comes from immunoSEQ multiplex PCR, and its TCRdb copy is limited to in-frame clones, with some not included. The table has 76,000 or so clones, about 86% seen once. The sequenced sample was PBMCs. These receptors were obtained from a human donor in good health. Some clones in this sample may be carry-over from other donors' samples.

This clone was recorded once. The chain is built from TRBV2 and TRBJ1-5; 10 nucleotides align to TRBD1. CDR1 and CDR2 from the germline V gene are SNHLY and FYNNEI. The J segment lost 9 bases and the V segment lost 4 bases, leaving 3 bases of the junction unmatched. There are 13 residues in the CDR3. This CDR3 is CASSGGQGRPQHF. The DNA of the CDR3 is TGTGCCAGCAGTGGGGGACAGGGGAGGCCCCAGCATTTT.

V usage is TRBV4-1 and J usage is TRBJ2-1; TRBD2 is a possible D gene (6 bases). With 3 bases removed from V and 3 bases from J, the gap between germline ends came to 21 bases. The CDR3 runs to 18 residues. The germline V gene encodes CDR1 MGHRA and CDR2 YSYEKL. This chain's CDR3 is CASSHRTGGTSFYNEQFF. The CDR3 DNA reads as TGCGCCAGCAGCCATCGAACCGGGGGAACTAGTTTCTACAATGAGCAGTTCTTC.

The rearrangement uses TRBV30 and TRBJ2-1, with 9 bases fitting TRBD1. CDR3 length: 15 amino acids. V gave up 0 bases and J gave up 4 bases; unmatched junction bases: 4. Germline V gene sequence: CDR1 GTSNPN, CDR2 SVGIG (reference sequence). The CDR3 bases are TGTGCCTGGAGTGTACAGGGGGCTTCGTACAATGAGCAGTTCTTC. Amino acid sequence: CAWSVQGASYNEQFF.

The DNA for the CDR3 is TGCGCCAGCAGCCAAGATCGCGGTGGATACTACGAGCAGTACTTC. Its protein is CASSQDRGGYYEQYF. The chain carries TRBV4-3 and TRBJ2-7; D is undetermined. Germline V CDR1 and CDR2: LGHNA, YSLEER. V was trimmed by 0 bases and J by 3 bases, leaving 12 bases between them. There are 15 residues in the CDR3.

This chain links TRBV9 with TRBJ1-1; tentative D call: TRBD1 (6 bases). Germline loops: CDR1 SGDLS, CDR2 YYNGEE. V was pared by 4 bases and J by 1 base, with 14 bases between. The CDR3 runs to 15 residues. CDR3 in DNA: TGTGCCAGCAGCAAAACCGGGACACCGAACACTGAAGCTTTCTTT. The encoded protein is CASSKTGTPNTEAFF. Together with reference TRBV9 and TRBJ1-1, the CDR3 gives the full variable domain: DSGVTQTPKHLITATGQRVTLRCSPRSGDLSVYWYQQSLDQGLQFLIQYYNGEERAKGNILERFSAQQFPDLHSELNLSSLELGDSALYFCASSKTGTPNTEAFFGQGTRLTVV.

This clone was seen only once. This chain links TRBV6-1 with TRBJ2-5; TRBD1 matches at 10 bases. Losses at the gene ends were 7 bases for V and 7 bases for J; bases not matched to a gene: 9. CDR1 is MNHNS and CDR2 is SASEGT in the germline V gene. The CDR3 length is 14 residues. DNA for the CDR3: TGTGCCAGCAAGGGACAGGGGTCCCCAAGGACCCAGTACTTC. It translates to CASKGQGSPRTQYF.

The J gene is TRBJ2-7, the V gene TRBV27; D is possibly TRBD1 (5 bases). Trimming left V 5 bases short and J 2 bases short, with 13 bases between. Germline CDR1 MNHEY, CDR2 SMNVEV (reference sequence). The CDR3 totals 14 residues. CDR3 bases: TGTGCCAGCAGTGGGGCGTCGGGTACCTACGAGCAGTACTTC. It is translated as CASSGASGTYEQYF.

The rearrangement uses TRBV10-3 and TRBJ2-7, with D perhaps matching TRBD2 (5 bases). This CDR3 comprises 14 residues. V lost 3 bases and J lost 2, with 11 bases in between. The germline CDR1 and CDR2 sequences are ENHRY and SYGVKD. The CDR3 sequence: CAISELSGPYEQYF. DNA of the CDR3: TGTGCCATCAGTGAATTGAGCGGCCCCTACGAGCAGTACTTC.

This chain connects TRBV5-5 to TRBJ2-7; D is perhaps TRBD2 (5 bases). V lost 3 bases to trimming and J lost 1 base, with 5 bases between them. The CDR3 consists of 12 residues. The germline V gene has CDR1 SGHKS and CDR2 YYEKEE (reference sequence). DNA of the CDR3: TGTGCCAGCAGCTCGGGATCCTACGAGCAGTACTTC. Translated, it gives CASSSGSYEQYF. The variable domain in full, with the rest retrieved from reference TRBV5-5 and TRBJ2-7, is DAGVTQSPTHLIKTRGQQVTLRCSPISGHKSVSWYQQVLGQGPQFIFQYYEKEERGRGNFPDRFSARQFPNYSSELNVNALLLGDSALYLCASSSGSYEQYFGPGTRLTVT.

The V and J genes are TRBV2 and TRBJ2-5; D is uncertain. The germline CDR1 and CDR2 sequences are SNHLY and FYNNEI. The CDR3 sequence is 14 residues long. V dropped 7 bases and J dropped 2 bases, with 14 bases sitting between them. CDR3 nucleotides: TGTGCCAGCAACGGTCGAACGAGACAAGAGACCCAGTACTTC. It specifies CASNGRTRQETQYF.